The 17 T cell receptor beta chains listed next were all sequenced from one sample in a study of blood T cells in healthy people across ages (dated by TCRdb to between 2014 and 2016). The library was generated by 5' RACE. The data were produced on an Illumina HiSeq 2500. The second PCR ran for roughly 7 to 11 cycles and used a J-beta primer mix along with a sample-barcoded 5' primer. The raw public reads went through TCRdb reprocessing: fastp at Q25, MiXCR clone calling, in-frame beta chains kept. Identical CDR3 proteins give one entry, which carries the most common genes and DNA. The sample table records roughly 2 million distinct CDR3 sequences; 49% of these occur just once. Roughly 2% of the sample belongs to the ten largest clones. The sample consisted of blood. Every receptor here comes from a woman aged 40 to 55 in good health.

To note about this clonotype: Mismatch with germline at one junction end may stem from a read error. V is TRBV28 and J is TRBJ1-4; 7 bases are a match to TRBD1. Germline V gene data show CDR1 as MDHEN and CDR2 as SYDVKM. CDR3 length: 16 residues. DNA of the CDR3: TGTGCCAGCAGTTTAACGGGCGCAGGGGGATTTGAAAAACTGTTTTTC. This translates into CASSLTGAGGFEKLFF. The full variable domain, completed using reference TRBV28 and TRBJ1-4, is DVKVTQSSRYLVKRTGEKVFLECVQDMDHENMFWYRQDPGLGLRLIYFSYDVKMKEKGDIPEGYSVSREKKERFSLILESASTNQTSMYLCASSLTGAGGFEKLFFGSGTQLSVL.

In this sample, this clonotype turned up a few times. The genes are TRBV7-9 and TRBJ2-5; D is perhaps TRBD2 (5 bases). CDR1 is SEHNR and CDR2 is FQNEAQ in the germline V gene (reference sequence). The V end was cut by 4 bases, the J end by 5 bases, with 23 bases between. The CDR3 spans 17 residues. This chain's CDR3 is CASSSEDLRAGWETQYF. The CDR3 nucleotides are TGTGCCAGCAGCTCCGAGGATCTGCGGGCTGGTTGGGAGACCCAGTACTTC.

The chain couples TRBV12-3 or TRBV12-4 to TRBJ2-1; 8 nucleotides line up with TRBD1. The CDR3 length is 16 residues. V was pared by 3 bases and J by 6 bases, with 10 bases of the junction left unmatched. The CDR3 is CASSFLRDRPFNEQFF. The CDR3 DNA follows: TGTGCCAGCAGTTTCCTCCGGGACAGGCCCTTCAATGAGCAGTTCTTC.

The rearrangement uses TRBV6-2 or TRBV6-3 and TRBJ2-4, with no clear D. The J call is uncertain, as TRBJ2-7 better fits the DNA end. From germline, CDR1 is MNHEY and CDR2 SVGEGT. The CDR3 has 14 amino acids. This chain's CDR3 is CASSYSTRVDEQYF. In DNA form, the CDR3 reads TGTGCCAGCAGTTACTCGACTCGGGTCGACGAGCAGTACTTC.

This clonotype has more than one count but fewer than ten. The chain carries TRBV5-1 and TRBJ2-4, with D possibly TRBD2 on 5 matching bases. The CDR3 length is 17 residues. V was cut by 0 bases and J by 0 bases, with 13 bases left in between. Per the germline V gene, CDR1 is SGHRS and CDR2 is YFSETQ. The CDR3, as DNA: TGCGCCAGCAGCTTGGGTACCTCCGGACTAGCCAAAAACATTCAGTACTTC. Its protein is CASSLGTSGLAKNIQYF.

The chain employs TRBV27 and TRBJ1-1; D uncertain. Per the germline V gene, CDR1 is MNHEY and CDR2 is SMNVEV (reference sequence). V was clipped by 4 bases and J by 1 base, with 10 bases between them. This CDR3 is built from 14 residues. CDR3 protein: CASSWSTRNTEAFF. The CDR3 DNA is TGTGCCAGCAGTTGGAGCACCCGGAACACTGAAGCTTTCTTT.

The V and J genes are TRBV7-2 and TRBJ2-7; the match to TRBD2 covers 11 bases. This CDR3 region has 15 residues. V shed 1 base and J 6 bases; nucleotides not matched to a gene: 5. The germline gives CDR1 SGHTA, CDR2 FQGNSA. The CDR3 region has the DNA TGTGCCAGCAGCTTAGGGGCTAGCGGGGGGTCCGAGCAGTACTTC. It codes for CASSLGASGGSEQYF. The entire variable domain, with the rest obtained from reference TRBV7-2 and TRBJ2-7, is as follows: GAGVSQSPSNKVTEKGKDVELRCDPISGHTALYWYRQSLGQGLEFLIYFQGNSAPDKSGLPSDRFSAERTGGSVSTLTIQRTQQEDSAVYLCASSLGASGGSEQYFGPGTRLTVT.

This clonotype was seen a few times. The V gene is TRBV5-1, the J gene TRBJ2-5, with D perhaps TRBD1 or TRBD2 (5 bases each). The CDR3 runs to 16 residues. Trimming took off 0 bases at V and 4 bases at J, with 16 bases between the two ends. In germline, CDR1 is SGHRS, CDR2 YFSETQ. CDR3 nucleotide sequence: TGCGCCAGCAGCTTGGTGGCAGGGAGTATAGGAGAGACCCAGTACTTC. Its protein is CASSLVAGSIGETQYF.

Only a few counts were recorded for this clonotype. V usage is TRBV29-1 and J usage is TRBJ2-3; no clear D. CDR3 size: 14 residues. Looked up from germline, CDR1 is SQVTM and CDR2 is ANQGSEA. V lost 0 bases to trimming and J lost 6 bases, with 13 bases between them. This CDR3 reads CSVEDPLGDDTQYF. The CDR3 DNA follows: TGCAGCGTTGAAGATCCTTTGGGTGACGATACGCAGTATTTT.

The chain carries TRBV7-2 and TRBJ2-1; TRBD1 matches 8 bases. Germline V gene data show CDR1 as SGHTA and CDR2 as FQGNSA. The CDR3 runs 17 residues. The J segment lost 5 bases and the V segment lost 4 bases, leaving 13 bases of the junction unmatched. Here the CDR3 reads CASSSIARGLLDNEQFF. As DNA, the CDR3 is TGTGCCAGCAGCTCAATCGCCAGGGGGCTTTTGGACAATGAGCAGTTCTTC.

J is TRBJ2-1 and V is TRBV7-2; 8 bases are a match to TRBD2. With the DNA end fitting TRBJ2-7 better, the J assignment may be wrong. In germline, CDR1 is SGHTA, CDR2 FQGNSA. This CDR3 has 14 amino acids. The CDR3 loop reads CASLRGGSYNEQYF. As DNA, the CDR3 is TGTGCCAGCCTTCGGGGGGGCTCCTACAATGAGCAGTACTTC.

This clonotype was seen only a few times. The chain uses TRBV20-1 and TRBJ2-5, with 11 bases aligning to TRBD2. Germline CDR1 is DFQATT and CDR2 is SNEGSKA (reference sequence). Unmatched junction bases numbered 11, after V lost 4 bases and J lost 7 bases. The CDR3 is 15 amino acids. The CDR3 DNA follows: TGCAGTGCTACCTCTAGCGGGGGGATTGCGGGGACCCAGTACTTC. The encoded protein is CSATSSGGIAGTQYF.

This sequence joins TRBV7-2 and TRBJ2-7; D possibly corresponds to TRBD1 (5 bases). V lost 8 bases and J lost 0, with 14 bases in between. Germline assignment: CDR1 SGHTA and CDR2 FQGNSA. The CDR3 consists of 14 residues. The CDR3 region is CASHDTGFSYEQYF. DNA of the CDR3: TGTGCCAGCCATGATACAGGATTCTCCTACGAGCAGTACTTC.

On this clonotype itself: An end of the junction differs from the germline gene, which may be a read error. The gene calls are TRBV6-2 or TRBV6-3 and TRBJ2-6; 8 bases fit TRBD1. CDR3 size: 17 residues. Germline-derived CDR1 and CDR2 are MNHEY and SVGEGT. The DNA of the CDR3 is TGTGCCAGCAGGCAACAGGGGGGCAGCTCTGGGGCCAACGTCCCGACTTTC. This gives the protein CASRQQGGSSGANVPTF.

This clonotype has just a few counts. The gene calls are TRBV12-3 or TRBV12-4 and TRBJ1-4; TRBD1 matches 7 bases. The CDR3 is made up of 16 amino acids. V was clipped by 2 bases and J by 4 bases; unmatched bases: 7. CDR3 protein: CASSLLQGMDNEKLFF. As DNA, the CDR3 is TGTGCCAGCAGTTTATTACAGGGGATGGATAATGAAAAACTGTTTTTT.

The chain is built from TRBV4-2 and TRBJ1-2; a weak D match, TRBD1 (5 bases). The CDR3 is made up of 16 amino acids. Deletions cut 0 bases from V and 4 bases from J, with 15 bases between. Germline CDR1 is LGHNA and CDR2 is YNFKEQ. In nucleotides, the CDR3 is TGTGCCAGCAGCCAAGATCAGAGGGGCGCCACCTATGGCTACACCTTC. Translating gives CASSQDQRGATYGYTF.

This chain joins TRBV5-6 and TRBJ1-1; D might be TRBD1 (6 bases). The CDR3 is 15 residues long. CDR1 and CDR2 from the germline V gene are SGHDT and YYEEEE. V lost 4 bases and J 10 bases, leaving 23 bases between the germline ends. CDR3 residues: CASSGYGEPGEGAFF. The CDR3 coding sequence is TGTGCCAGCAGCGGCTATGGGGAACCAGGGGAAGGAGCTTTCTTT.